Listed below are T cell receptor beta chains from one sample, sequenced in a study of OX40 agonist ivuxolimab in advanced cancers. Measured with immunoSEQ multiplex PCR; TCRdb has only the in-frame clones, and not every one. The sample shows some 6,700 clones, about 95% of them seen only once. Specimen: CD4+ or CD8+ T cells sorted from blood, collected in a trial of the OX40 agonist ivuxolimab. All receptors derive from an adult with an advanced solid tumor such as melanoma, head and neck, liver or kidney cancer. The CDR3 runs from the conserved cysteine through the conserved F or W. The D gene is left open where the match is weak. Clone size, where shown, is once, few, many, or a class for clones that have expanded.

>14|TRBJ2-3|TRBD2|TRBV7-2|-
CASSSSGGIDTQYF
TGTGCCAGCAGCTCAAGCGGGGGCATAGATACGCAGTATTTT
>16|TRBJ2-1|TRBD2|TRBV28|-
CASRASGGSSYNEQFF
TGTGCCAGCAGGGCTAGCGGGGGGAGCTCCTACAATGAGCAGTTCTTC
>17|TRBJ1-5|-|TRBV28|-
CASSTRTWFVSNQPQHF
TGTGCCAGCAGTACCCGGACCTGGTTTGTTAGCAATCAGCCCCAGCATTTT
>15|TRBJ2-1|-|TRBV5-1|-
CASSLEGDNHNEQFF
TGCGCCAGCAGCTTGGAAGGGGACAACCACAATGAGCAGTTCTTC
>13|TRBJ1-1|-|TRBV5-1|-
CASSLGSQGEAFF
TGCGCCAGCAGCTTGGGATCCCAGGGTGAAGCTTTCTTT
>14|TRBJ2-1|-|TRBV2|-
CASSYLKGAGEQFF
TGTGCCAGCAGTTACCTTAAGGGTGCCGGTGAGCAGTTCTTC
>12|TRBJ1-3|-|TRBV19|few
CASGKIENTIYF
TGTGCCAGTGGGAAGATTGAAAACACCATATATTTT
>17|TRBJ1-3|-|TRBV15|once
CATSRPSTGMAGNTIYF
TGTGCCACCAGCAGACCCTCGACAGGAATGGCTGGAAACACCATATATTTT
>12|TRBJ2-2|-|TRBV7-3|once
CASSSLSGELFF
TGTGCCAGCAGCTCACTCTCCGGGGAGCTGTTTTTT
>14|TRBJ1-1|-|TRBV4-1|once
CASSQDRVQGEAFF
TGCGCCAGCAGCCAAGATCGGGTGCAGGGCGAGGCTTTCTTT
>13|TRBJ2-1|TRBD1|TRBV7-9|-
CASSRDRINEQFF
TGTGCCAGCAGCCGGGACAGAATAAATGAGCAGTTCTTC
>11|TRBJ2-7|-|TRBV7-8|-
CASSFKYEQYF
TGTGCCAGCAGTTTCAAATACGAGCAGTACTTC
>15|TRBJ1-5|-|TRBV7-8|-
CASSFRPGSNQPQHF
TGTGCCAGCAGCTTCCGCCCGGGTAGCAATCAGCCCCAGCATTTT
>14|TRBJ2-4|-|TRBV30|-
CAWREGVGKNIQYF
TGTGCCTGGAGGGAGGGGGTTGGCAAAAACATTCAGTACTTC
>11|TRBJ1-2|-|TRBV7-9|-
CASSLNYGYTF
TGTGCCAGCAGCTTAAACTATGGCTACACCTTC
>14|TRBJ1-4|-|TRBV9|-
CASSLSGAREKLFF
TGTGCCAGCAGCCTGTCCGGGGCTCGTGAAAAACTGTTTTTT
>16|TRBJ2-2|-|TRBV18|-
CASSPPETVITGELFF
TGTGCCAGCTCACCACCGGAGACAGTGATTACCGGGGAGCTGTTTTTT
>14|TRBJ2-1|TRBD2|TRBV15|-
CATSSRLAENEQFF
TGTGCCACCAGCAGTAGACTAGCGGAAAATGAGCAGTTCTTC
>12|TRBJ1-1|-|TRBV25-1|-
CASSRVGTEAFF
TGTGCCAGCAGCAGGGTCGGCACTGAAGCTTTCTTT
>15|TRBJ1-4|TRBD1|TRBV11-3|-
CASSRREGAGEKLFF
TGTGCCAGCAGCCGGCGGGAGGGGGCAGGTGAAAAACTGTTTTTT
>14|TRBJ2-1|TRBD2|TRBV30|-
CAWSKTSGYNEQFF
TGTGCCTGGAGCAAGACTAGCGGTTACAATGAGCAGTTCTTC
>18|TRBJ2-4|TRBD2|TRBV30|-
CACDPTSGEMSNKNIQYF
TGTGCCTGTGACCCAACTAGCGGGGAGATGTCCAACAAAAACATTCAGTACTTC